Here is one T cell receptor beta chain with its context. Original methodology: Estimated nucleated cell counts came from reference gene primer amplification. The method was immunoSEQ multiplex PCR; TCRdb's version includes in-frame clones alone and lacks a portion of them. For V, J and clone size, that table is used; D and trimming come from the DNA. The sample has 250,000 or so clones, approximately 84% seen once. These data come from a study of blood T cell repertoires in COVID-19. Turning to the study itself: From the United States, Italy and Spain came samples of acute and convalescent COVID-19.

Donors in Cohort 3 who had recovered were those with two negative PCRs, healthcare professional clearance, or resolution of their symptoms. V shed 5 bases and J 2 bases; nucleotides not matched to a gene: 6. CDR3 length: 14 amino acids. From germline, CDR1 is MNHEY and CDR2 SVGEGT. Sequenced material: PBMCs or T cells enriched from blood (not recorded which). This sequence was found in a man aged 50 or older who had recovered from COVID-19. The rearrangement joins TRBV6-2 or TRBV6-3 to TRBJ2-7, with TRBD2 matching over 7 bases. The CDR3 DNA reads TGTGCCAGCAGTCAAGCGGGAAGGGCCTACGAGCAGTACTTC. This sequence encodes CASSQAGRAYEQYF.